The source of this T cell receptor (beta chain) is a study of T cells in Graves' hyperthyroidism and ophthalmopathy. Study-level background: Peripheral blood was taken when the disease was first diagnosed, before any treatment began. General study results and limits: Ophthalmopathy was model-predicted a median roughly 6.5 months pre-onset.

Uncontrolled infection, other autoimmune disease, pregnancy or lactation barred patients from enrollment. Germline values: CDR1 SGHTA, CDR2 FQGNSA. CDR3 size: 16 residues. Unmatched junction bases numbered 5, after V lost 0 bases and J lost 4 bases. Remarks on this clonotype: Its specificity is not known.

Authors of the study amplified TCR beta CDR3 regions from RNA transcripts. Initially, a first-round RT-PCR of the TCR CDR3 employed the HTBI primer set. TCRdb processed the multiplex PCR reads anew with MiXCR; each CDR3 protein has one entry. The data show roughly 700,000 distinct CDR3 sequences, with 15% to 20% seen just once and 15% to 18% held by the top ten. This receptor was obtained from a middle-aged man with Graves' hyperthyroidism. Sequencing was carried out using blood. This chain links TRBV7-2 with TRBJ2-3; 9 bases are shared with TRBD2. The DNA for the CDR3 is TGTGCCAGCAGCTTAGCTTGGCTAGCGGGATCAGATACGCAGTATTTT. Translation gives CASSLAWLAGSDTQYF.